The 10 T cell receptor beta chains in this list originate from one sample, sequenced in a study of PD-L1 blockade in urothelial cancer. Time point: pretreatment peripheral blood. Only in-frame clones appear in the TCRdb table, and some are missing; sequencing was by immunoSEQ multiplex PCR. This sample has around 70,000 clones; roughly 88% occur once, and the top ten carry 3.5% to 5%. Here the sequenced sample was PBMCs, taken around atezolizumab (anti-PD-L1) treatment. Every receptor here comes from an older man with urothelial cancer.

The chain couples TRBV6-1 to TRBJ2-2, with 9 bases that match TRBD1. The CDR3 runs 20 residues. Looked up from germline, CDR1 is MNHNS and CDR2 is SASEGT. V was clipped by 4 bases and J by 3 bases; unmatched bases: 18. The CDR3 region is CASSARGGTGFKLDTGELFF. The CDR3 DNA sequence: TGTGCCAGCAGTGCGCGTGGGGGGACAGGGTTTAAGTTGGACACCGGGGAGCTGTTTTTT.

The chain has TRBV21-1 and TRBJ2-2; the table gives TRBD1 as D, unverified against the DNA. TRBV21-1 is flagged as a pseudogene. The CDR3 spans 15 residues. CDR3 nucleotides: TGTGCCAGCAGCATAGGGGGAGTGAATACCGGGGAGCTGTTTTTT. As protein: CASSIGGVNTGELFF.

CDR3 nucleotides: TGTGCCAGCAGTTCCTTTAGGGGGGGAATGAACACTGAAGCTTTCTTT. Translated: CASSSFRGGMNTEAFF. The gene calls are TRBV28 and TRBJ1-1, with TRBD1 as a possible D gene (6 bases). The ends were cut back, 4 bases at V and 0 bases at J, with 15 bases in the middle. This CDR3 has 16 residues. The germline V gene has CDR1 MDHEN and CDR2 SYDVKM.

This chain joins TRBV19 and TRBJ2-3, with 13 positions matching TRBD2. The CDR3 consists of 19 residues. Germline V gene lookup returns CDR1 LNHDA and CDR2 SQIVND (reference sequence). J was trimmed by 2 bases and V by 5 bases; bases with no gene match: 13. CDR3 in DNA: TGTGCCAGTAGTCCCAAGGGCACCGGGACTAGCGGGACCACAGATACGCAGTATTTT. Amino acids: CASSPKGTGTSGTTDTQYF.

The V call is TRBV7-2, the J call TRBJ2-7; 10 nucleotides align to TRBD1. Germline CDR1 reads SGHTA; CDR2 reads FQGNSA. V lost 3 bases, J lost 3 bases, and 5 bases stayed unmatched. CDR3 length: 15 residues. CDR3 nucleotides: TGTGCCAGCAGCTTTGGGACAGGGGTCTTCTACGAGCAGTACTTC. This encodes CASSFGTGVFYEQYF.

The chain combines TRBV28 with TRBJ2-7, with 7 bases aligning to TRBD1. The CDR3 is 12 amino acids. V gave up 5 bases and J gave up 9 bases; unmatched junction bases: 7. Germline lookup yields CDR1 MDHEN and CDR2 SYDVKM. The CDR3 DNA reads TGTGCCAGCAGTCTACTAACAGGGGCGCAGTACTTC. Its protein is CASSLLTGAQYF.

The J gene is TRBJ2-2, the V gene TRBV7-9, with 10 nucleotides matching TRBD2. Germline values: CDR1 SEHNR, CDR2 FQNEAQ (reference sequence). The CDR3 consists of 19 residues. The trim removed 3 bases at V and 5 bases at J, leaving 15 bases unmatched. The CDR3 sequence: CASSFLFQREGRGTGELFF. The CDR3 bases are TGTGCCAGCAGCTTCTTGTTTCAGCGGGAGGGCCGCGGAACCGGGGAGCTGTTTTTT.

The chain couples TRBV6-1 to TRBJ2-5, with 8 positions matching TRBD2. Germline lookup yields CDR1 MNHNS and CDR2 SASEGT. This CDR3 is 19 amino acids long. J lost 0 bases, V lost 2 bases, and 14 bases had no gene match. The CDR3 DNA reads TGTGCCAGCAGTGAACCGGTTAAAGGGTTAGCGGGGAACCAAGAGACCCAGTACTTC. This sequence encodes CASSEPVKGLAGNQETQYF.

The chain joins TRBV19 to TRBJ1-5, with unresolved D. The length of the CDR3 is 13 residues. Trimming stripped 1 base from V and 2 bases from J, with 3 bases between. Germline CDR1 is LNHDA and CDR2 is SQIVND (reference sequence). The CDR3 nucleotides are TGTGCCAGTAGTATAGCTGGCAATCAGCCCCAGCATTTT. Encoded protein: CASSIAGNQPQHF.

The chain carries TRBV28 and TRBJ1-2; D unclear. CDR3 length: 14 amino acids. Trimming pared 3 bases from V and 3 bases from J, leaving 11 bases between. Germline-derived CDR1 and CDR2 are MDHEN and SYDVKM. This CDR3 is CASSLSGRDYGYTF. The CDR3 DNA reads TGTGCCAGCAGTTTGAGCGGGAGGGACTATGGCTACACCTTC.